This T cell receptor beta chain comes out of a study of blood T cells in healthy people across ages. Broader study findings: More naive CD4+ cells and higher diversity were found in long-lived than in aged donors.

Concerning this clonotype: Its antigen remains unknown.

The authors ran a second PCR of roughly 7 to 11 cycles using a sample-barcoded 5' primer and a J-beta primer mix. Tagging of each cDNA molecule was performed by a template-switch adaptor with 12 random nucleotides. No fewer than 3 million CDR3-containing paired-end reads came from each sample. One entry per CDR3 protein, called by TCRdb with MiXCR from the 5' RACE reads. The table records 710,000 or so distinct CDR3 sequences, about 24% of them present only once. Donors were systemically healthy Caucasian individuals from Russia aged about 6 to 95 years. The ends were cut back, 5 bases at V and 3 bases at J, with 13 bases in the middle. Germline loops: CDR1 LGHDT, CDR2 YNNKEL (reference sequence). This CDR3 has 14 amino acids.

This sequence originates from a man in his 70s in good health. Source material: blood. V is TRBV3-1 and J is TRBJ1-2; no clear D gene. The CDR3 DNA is TGTGCCAGCAGCTTCAATCGAGCGGACTATGGCTACACCTTC. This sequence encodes CASSFNRADYGYTF.